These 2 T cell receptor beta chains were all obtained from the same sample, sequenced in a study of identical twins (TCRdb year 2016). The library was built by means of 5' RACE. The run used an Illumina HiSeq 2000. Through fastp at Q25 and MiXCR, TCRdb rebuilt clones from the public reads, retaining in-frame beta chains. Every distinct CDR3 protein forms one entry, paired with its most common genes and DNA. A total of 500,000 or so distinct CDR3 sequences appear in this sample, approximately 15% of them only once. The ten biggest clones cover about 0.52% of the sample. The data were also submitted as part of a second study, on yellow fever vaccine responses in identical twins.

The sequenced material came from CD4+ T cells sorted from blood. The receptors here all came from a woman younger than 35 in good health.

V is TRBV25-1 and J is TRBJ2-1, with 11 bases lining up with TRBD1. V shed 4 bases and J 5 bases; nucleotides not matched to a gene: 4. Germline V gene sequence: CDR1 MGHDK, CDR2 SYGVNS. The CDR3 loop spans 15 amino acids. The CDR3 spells CASSAAGQGDNEQFF. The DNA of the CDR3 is TGTGCCAGCAGTGCAGCGGGACAGGGGGACAATGAGCAGTTCTTC.

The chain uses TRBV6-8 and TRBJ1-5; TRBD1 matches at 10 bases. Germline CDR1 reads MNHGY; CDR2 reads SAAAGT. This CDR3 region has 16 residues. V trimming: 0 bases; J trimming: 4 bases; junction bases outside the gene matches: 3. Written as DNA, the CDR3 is TGTGCCAGCAGTTACTCAGGGACAGGGGCTAATCAGCCCCAGCATTTT. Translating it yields CASSYSGTGANQPQHF.